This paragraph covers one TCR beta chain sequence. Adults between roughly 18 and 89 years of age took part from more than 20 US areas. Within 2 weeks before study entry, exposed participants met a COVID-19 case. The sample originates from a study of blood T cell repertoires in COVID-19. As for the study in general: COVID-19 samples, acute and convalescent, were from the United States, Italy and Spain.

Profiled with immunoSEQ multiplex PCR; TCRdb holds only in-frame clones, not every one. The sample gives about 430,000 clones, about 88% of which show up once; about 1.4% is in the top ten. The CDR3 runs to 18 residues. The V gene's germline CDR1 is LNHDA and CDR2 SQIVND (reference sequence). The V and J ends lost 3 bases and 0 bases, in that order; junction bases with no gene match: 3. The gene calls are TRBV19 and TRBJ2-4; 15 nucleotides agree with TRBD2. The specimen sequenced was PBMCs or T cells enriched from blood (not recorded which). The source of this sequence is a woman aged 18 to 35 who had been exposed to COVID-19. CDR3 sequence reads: CASSIGLAGGIAKNIQYF. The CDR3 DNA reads TGTGCCAGTAGTATTGGACTAGCGGGAGGGATAGCCAAAAACATTCAGTACTTC.